A selection of T cell receptor beta chains follows, all from one sample in a study of post-analysis software for immune sequencing data. TCRdb passed the PCR reads through MiXCR, listing each CDR3 protein once. There are hundreds of thousands of distinct CDR3 sequences in the sample; 30% to 45% occur only once, and around 4.7% lies in the top ten. The sample consisted of blood. Every receptor here comes from a girl aged 5 to 17 with multiple sclerosis. CDR3s include the opening cysteine and the closing phenylalanine or tryptophan. A D gene is named only where the DNA matches it firmly. Clone size is not always given. Where it is, it says once, few, many or a class for expanded clones.

j_gene: TRBJ2-5
d_gene: -
abundance: many
v_gene: TRBV7-2
CDR3aa: CASSSRFRGGGQETQYF
CDR3nt: TGTGCCAGCAGCTCTAGGTTCAGGGGGGGCGGTCAAGAGACCCAGTACTTC

j_gene: TRBJ2-3
d_gene: -
abundance: many
v_gene: TRBV14
CDR3aa: CASSSPLRPARTQYF
CDR3nt: TGTGCCAGCAGCTCCCCCCTCCGGCCAGCCCGGACGCAGTATTTT

j_gene: TRBJ1-2
d_gene: -
abundance: -
v_gene: TRBV20-1
CDR3aa: CSAREGYGYTF
CDR3nt: TGCAGTGCTAGGGAGGGTTACGGCTACACCTTC

j_gene: TRBJ2-3
d_gene: TRBD2
abundance: many
v_gene: TRBV20-1
CDR3aa: CSARDGTSGVTDTQYF
CDR3nt: TGCAGTGCTAGAGACGGGACTAGCGGGGTGACAGATACGCAGTATTTT

j_gene: TRBJ1-1
d_gene: -
abundance: many
v_gene: TRBV3-1
CDR3aa: CASSQNWDTEAFF
CDR3nt: TGTGCCAGCAGCCAGAATTGGGACACTGAAGCTTTCTTT

j_gene: TRBJ2-4
d_gene: TRBD1
abundance: -
v_gene: TRBV4-2
CDR3aa: CASSHPTGGYGNIQYF
CDR3nt: TGTGCCAGCAGCCACCCGACAGGGGGCTACGGAAACATTCAGTACTTC

j_gene: TRBJ2-7
d_gene: -
abundance: -
v_gene: TRBV2
CDR3aa: CASSDTFSYEQYF
CDR3nt: TGTGCCAGCAGTGACACATTTTCCTACGAGCAGTACTTC

j_gene: TRBJ1-4
d_gene: -
abundance: many
v_gene: TRBV4-1
CDR3aa: CASSQDDEKLFF
CDR3nt: TGCGCCAGCAGCCAAGATGATGAAAAACTGTTTTTT

j_gene: TRBJ2-2
d_gene: -
abundance: -
v_gene: TRBV28
CDR3aa: CASSGGLRTGELFF
CDR3nt: TGTGCCAGCAGTGGGGGGTTGCGGACCGGGGAGCTGTTTTTT

j_gene: TRBJ2-4
d_gene: -
abundance: few
v_gene: TRBV7-8
CDR3aa: CASSSHRRDKNIQYF
CDR3nt: TGTGCCAGCAGCTCGCACAGGAGAGACAAAAACATTCAGTACTTC

j_gene: TRBJ2-1
d_gene: -
abundance: many
v_gene: TRBV15
CDR3aa: CATSSGKGGYNEQFF
CDR3nt: TGTGCCACCAGCAGCGGAAAGGGGGGGTACAATGAGCAGTTCTTC

j_gene: TRBJ2-3
d_gene: -
abundance: many
v_gene: TRBV20-1
CDR3aa: CSARDRLVGGTDTQYF
CDR3nt: TGCAGTGCTAGAGATCGGCTAGTGGGGGGCACAGATACGCAGTATTTT

j_gene: TRBJ2-7
d_gene: -
abundance: -
v_gene: TRBV10-3
CDR3aa: CAISAGRDSYEQYF
CDR3nt: TGTGCCATCAGTGCGGGGCGGGACTCCTACGAGCAGTACTTC

j_gene: TRBJ2-5
d_gene: -
abundance: -
v_gene: TRBV20-1
CDR3aa: CSARPPERKETQYF
CDR3nt: TGCAGTGCTAGACCTCCTGAAAGAAAAGAGACCCAGTACTTC

j_gene: TRBJ2-5
d_gene: TRBD1
abundance: -
v_gene: TRBV5-1
CDR3aa: CASIQGTGPETQYF
CDR3nt: TGCGCCAGCATTCAAGGGACAGGGCCAGAGACCCAGTACTTC

j_gene: TRBJ2-3
d_gene: -
abundance: -
v_gene: TRBV20-1
CDR3aa: CSADSDRLHLEDTQYF
CDR3nt: TGCAGTGCTGACTCGGATAGACTGCACTTGGAAGATACGCAGTATTTT

j_gene: TRBJ1-6
d_gene: -
abundance: -
v_gene: TRBV25-1
CDR3aa: CASLRETTLHF
CDR3nt: TGTGCCAGCCTGCGGGAAACGACCCTCCACTTT

j_gene: TRBJ1-5
d_gene: -
abundance: many
v_gene: TRBV7-2
CDR3aa: CASSSRYSNQPQHF
CDR3nt: TGTGCCAGCAGCTCTAGATATAGCAATCAGCCCCAGCATTTT

j_gene: TRBJ2-7
d_gene: TRBD2
abundance: once
v_gene: TRBV10-2
CDR3aa: CASSENGRGDYEQYF
CDR3nt: TGCGCCAGCAGTGAAAATGGGAGGGGAGACTACGAGCAGTACTTC

j_gene: TRBJ1-6
d_gene: -
abundance: few
v_gene: TRBV7-3
CDR3aa: CASSLTGPSPLHF
CDR3nt: TGTGCCAGCAGTTTAACAGGGCCCTCACCCCTCCACTTT